Below are 32 T cell receptor beta chains sequenced from a single sample in a study of blood T cell repertoires in COVID-19. Assay used: immunoSEQ multiplex PCR; TCRdb lists only in-frame clones, some missing. The table has about 320,000 clones, 87% seen once. The specimen sequenced was PBMCs or T cells enriched from blood (not recorded which). These receptors all stem from a woman in her 30s who had recovered from COVID-19.

As DNA, the CDR3 is TGTGCCAGTAGTATCACGGGACAGAATTCACCCCTCCACTTT. Translation: CASSITGQNSPLHF. The rearrangement uses TRBV19 and TRBJ1-6, with 7 positions matching TRBD1. Germline V gives CDR1 LNHDA, CDR2 SQIVND (reference sequence). The CDR3 is 14 residues long. V shed 3 bases, J shed 7 bases, and the junction held 3 bases outside the gene matches.

The chain uses TRBV7-9 and TRBJ1-1; D ambiguous. Between the trimmed V and J ends, which lost 1 base and 2 bases, there was a span of 2 bases. The germline V gene encodes CDR1 SEHNR and CDR2 FQNEAQ (reference sequence). This CDR3 region has 12 residues. The chain's CDR3 is CASSLVNTEAFF. Here the CDR3 DNA reads TGTGCCAGCAGCTTAGTAAACACTGAAGCTTTCTTT.

V is TRBV13 and J is TRBJ2-5, with 7 bases that match TRBD2. This CDR3 region has 14 residues. Germline V lookup: CDR1 PRHDT, CDR2 FYEKMQ (reference sequence). J gave up 2 bases and V 5 bases, and 5 bases lay outside the gene matches. The CDR3 region is CASSPPGGQETQYF. For the CDR3, the DNA is TGTGCCAGCAGCCCCCCGGGAGGTCAAGAGACCCAGTACTTC.

The rearrangement joins TRBV2 to TRBJ1-5; TRBD1 aligns across 8 bases. The junction had 7 bases not matched to a gene; V was cut back by 6 bases and J by 6 bases. Germline loops: CDR1 SNHLY, CDR2 FYNNEI. The CDR3 has 14 amino acids. The DNA of the CDR3 is TGTGCCAGCAGAGCCGACAGGGGAGTTCAGCCCCAGCATTTT. It yields the protein CASRADRGVQPQHF.

The chain recombines TRBV11-2 with TRBJ2-7, with TRBD2 identical over 13 bases. Germline loops: CDR1 SGHAT, CDR2 FQNNGV. V lost 4 bases to trimming and J lost 3 bases; unmatched junction nucleotides: 6. CDR3 length equals 16 residues. The DNA of the CDR3 is TGTGCCAGCAGCTCAGGACTAGCGGGGGCCCTCTACGAGCAGTACTTC. The encoded protein is CASSSGLAGALYEQYF.

This chain connects TRBV3-1 (or the pseudogene TRBV3-2) to TRBJ2-1; 9 nucleotides agree with TRBD1. Per germline, CDR1 LGHDT and CDR2 YNNKEL (reference sequence). There are 19 residues in the CDR3. The V segment lost 4 bases and the J segment 3 bases; nucleotides outside the gene matches: 16. CDR3 coding DNA: TGTGCCAGCAGCCGGCGTGGGACAGGGAAAAGGTTAGGCTACAATGAGCAGTTCTTC. It translates to CASSRRGTGKRLGYNEQFF.

The rearrangement uses TRBV7-6 and TRBJ1-3, with D possibly being TRBD1 (5 bases). V gave up 2 bases and J gave up 1 base, with 12 bases separating them. Germline CDR1 reads SGHVS; CDR2 reads FNYEAQ. The CDR3 has 16 amino acids. The CDR3 DNA is TGTGCCAGCAGCTTATTGGGAGGGGAGTCTGGAAACACCATATATTTT. It codes for CASSLLGGESGNTIYF. Supplemented by reference TRBV7-6 and TRBJ1-3, the full variable domain reads GAGVSQSPRYKVTKRGQDVALRCDPISGHVSLYWYRQALGQGPEFLTYFNYEAQQDKSGLPNDRFSAERPEGSISTLTIQRTEQRDSAMYRCASSLLGGESGNTIYFGEGSWLTVV.

This rearrangement joins TRBV7-2 to TRBJ2-2; the match to TRBD2 covers 9 bases. J was trimmed by 4 bases and V by 6 bases; bases with no gene match: 18. CDR1 and CDR2 from the germline V gene are SGHTA and FQGNSA. The CDR3 loop spans 19 amino acids. CDR3 amino acids: CASRGGSSGDLSGTGELFF. In DNA, the CDR3 is TGTGCCAGCAGAGGTGGGTCTAGCGGGGACCTCTCGGGCACCGGGGAGCTGTTTTTT.

The gene calls are TRBV27 and TRBJ1-2; D gene uncertain. The germline V gene has CDR1 MNHEY and CDR2 SMNVEV (reference sequence). V dropped 6 bases and J dropped 3 bases, with 11 bases sitting between them. CDR3 size: 13 residues. Here the CDR3 reads CASRPSRDYGYTF. The CDR3 DNA reads as TGTGCCAGCAGACCTAGTCGGGACTATGGCTACACCTTC.

The chain recombines TRBV23-1 with TRBJ2-7; possible D gene TRBD2, 6 bases. TRBV23-1 belongs to the ORF category, with a function that is uncertain. The CDR3 loop spans 18 amino acids. The V end was cut by 3 bases, the J end by 0 bases, with 21 bases between. The CDR3 protein is CASSHFGGRPSSSYEQYF. The CDR3 DNA follows: TGCGCCAGCAGTCATTTTGGAGGGCGACCATCGAGCTCCTACGAGCAGTACTTC.

V usage is TRBV6-2 or TRBV6-3 and J usage is TRBJ2-5, with D maybe TRBD2 (6 bases). V was cut by 2 bases and J by 2 bases, with 12 bases left in between. CDR1 and CDR2 (germline): MNHEY, SVGEGT. CDR3 length: 15 residues. CDR3 loop: CASSYEGTLQETQYF. The CDR3 region has the DNA TGTGCCAGCAGTTACGAAGGGACTCTACAAGAGACCCAGTACTTC.

The chain couples TRBV16 to TRBJ2-6; D ambiguous. CDR1 KGHSY and CDR2 FQNENV come from the germline V gene. V lost 2 bases, J lost 0 bases, and 8 bases lay in between. This CDR3 has 16 amino acids. This CDR3 reads CASSQRGFSGANVLTF. The CDR3 DNA reads TGTGCCAGCAGCCAAAGAGGTTTCTCTGGGGCCAACGTCCTGACTTTC.

This chain joins TRBV6-4 and TRBJ2-2; D is possibly TRBD2 (6 bases). Germline V gene lookup returns CDR1 MRHNA and CDR2 SNTAGT. The ends were cut back, 6 bases at V and 0 bases at J, with 17 bases in the middle. CDR3 length equals 17 residues. CDR3 sequence reads: CASSRIAGPANTGELFF. Written as DNA, the CDR3 is TGTGCCAGCAGCCGGATTGCGGGGCCAGCGAACACCGGGGAGCTGTTTTTT.

This clone was observed a handful of times. V usage is TRBV20-1 and J usage is TRBJ1-6; D is unresolved. Germline assignment: CDR1 DFQATT and CDR2 SNEGSKA (reference sequence). This CDR3 region has 14 residues. With 3 bases removed from V and 5 bases from J, the gap between germline ends came to 11 bases. The CDR3 reads CSASRGENNSPLHF. The CDR3 bases are TGCAGTGCTAGTCGAGGAGAAAATAATTCACCCCTCCACTTT.

This chain joins TRBV20-1 and TRBJ2-1; D unclear. The CDR3 runs to 11 residues. Trimming cost V 3 bases and J 5 bases, with 5 bases left between them. Germline CDR1 and CDR2: DFQATT and SNEGSKA (reference sequence). The CDR3 DNA reads as TGCAGTGCTAGGATAGACAATGAGCAGTTCTTC. It encodes CSARIDNEQFF.

This chain uses TRBV6-5 with TRBJ1-1, with 7 bases fitting TRBD1. J lost 5 bases, V lost 4 bases, and 7 bases had no gene match. In germline, CDR1 is MNHEY, CDR2 SVGAGI. The CDR3 totals 14 residues. The CDR3 nucleotides are TGTGCCAGCAGTTCCACCTTACAGGGGACTGAAGCTTTCTTT. Its protein product is CASSSTLQGTEAFF.

The rearrangement joins TRBV2 to TRBJ2-3; 10 nucleotides agree with TRBD2. This CDR3 has 16 residues. Germline V gene data show CDR1 as SNHLY and CDR2 as FYNNEI. The J segment lost 0 bases and the V segment lost 7 bases, leaving 7 bases of the junction unmatched. In DNA, the CDR3 is TGTGCCAGCACCTCTAGCGGGGGACCTAGCACAGATACGCAGTATTTT. This translates into CASTSSGGPSTDTQYF.

The chain carries TRBV6-5 and TRBJ1-1; D uncertain. Trimming left V 6 bases short and J 3 bases short, with 14 bases between. The CDR3 runs to 14 residues. Germline assignment: CDR1 MNHEY and CDR2 SVGAGI. The CDR3 nucleotides are TGTGCCAGCAGAACGGGAGACTGGGACACTGAAGCTTTCTTT. Encoded protein: CASRTGDWDTEAFF.

The rearrangement links TRBV7-8 to TRBJ1-5, with D possibly being TRBD1 (5 bases). From germline, CDR1 is SGHVS and CDR2 FQNEAQ. V was shortened by 5 bases and J by 7 bases, with 15 bases between the two germline ends. This CDR3 is built from 14 residues. CDR3 in amino acids: CASSAPGGIQPQHF. The CDR3 nucleotides are TGTGCCAGCAGCGCACCCGGGGGAATACAGCCCCAGCATTTT.

The CDR3, as DNA: TGTGCCAGCAGCGTCGTTTCGCGGGCTACCAATGAGCAGTTCTTC. It codes for CASSVVSRATNEQFF. The rearrangement links TRBV7-2 to TRBJ2-1, with D tentatively TRBD2 (5 bases). The CDR3 extends over 15 amino acids. The V gene lost 5 bases and the J gene lost 6 bases, with 17 bases spanning the gap. Germline CDR1 and CDR2: SGHTA and FQGNSA.

The chain joins TRBV3-1 (or the pseudogene TRBV3-2) to TRBJ2-7, with 7 positions matching TRBD2. V lost 8 bases and J lost 1; bases outside the gene matches: 5. Per germline, CDR1 LGHDT and CDR2 YNNKEL (reference sequence). This CDR3 comprises 13 residues. CDR3: CASRPAGSYEQYF. The CDR3 DNA follows: TGTGCCAGCCGCCCAGCGGGGTCCTACGAGCAGTACTTC.

V is TRBV30 and J is TRBJ1-2; 9 bases fit TRBD1. The CDR3 is 13 amino acids. Germline loops: CDR1 GTSNPN, CDR2 SVGIG (reference sequence). The V and J ends lost 1 base and 7 bases, in that order; junction bases with no gene match: 4. The CDR3 sequence: CAWSAGQGGGYTF. DNA for the CDR3: TGTGCCTGGAGTGCGGGACAGGGTGGTGGCTACACCTTC.

This clone was detected many times. The gene calls are TRBV10-1 and TRBJ2-1, with 7 nucleotides matching TRBD1. The CDR3 totals 14 residues. Germline V lookup: CDR1 WNHNN, CDR2 SYGVQD (reference sequence). J lost 5 bases, V lost 5 bases, and 6 bases had no gene match. The CDR3 protein is CASSSGQSDNEQFF. CDR3 in DNA: TGCGCCAGCAGTTCGGGACAGAGCGACAATGAGCAGTTCTTC.

The rearrangement links TRBV7-2 to TRBJ2-3, with D possibly TRBD2 on 5 matching bases. The CDR3 loop spans 14 amino acids. Germline V gene sequence: CDR1 SGHTA, CDR2 FQGNSA. Between the trimmed V and J ends, which lost 5 bases and 4 bases, there was a span of 13 bases. CDR3 coding DNA: TGTGCCAGCAGCCGGGATAGGGCCCCAGATACGCAGTATTTT. It is translated as CASSRDRAPDTQYF.

J is TRBJ2-2 and V is TRBV25-1; D is perhaps TRBD2 (7 bases). This CDR3 comprises 16 residues. Trimming took off 4 bases at V and 7 bases at J, with 19 bases between the two ends. Germline-derived CDR1 and CDR2 are MGHDK and SYGVNS. This chain's CDR3 is CASSAIAGARGGELFF. DNA of the CDR3: TGTGCCAGCAGTGCCATCGCGGGGGCCCGAGGCGGGGAGCTGTTTTTT.

This chain joins TRBV6-5 and TRBJ1-2, with D uncertain. Trimming took off 8 bases at V and 7 bases at J, with 20 bases between the two ends. The CDR3 has 14 residues. From germline, CDR1 is MNHEY and CDR2 SVGAGI. As DNA, the CDR3 is TGTGCCAGCCGTCAAACAGCAGAGTTATCTGGCTACACCTTC. It codes for CASRQTAELSGYTF.

This clone was picked up one time. This sequence joins TRBV13 and TRBJ1-6, with 9 positions matching TRBD1. After removal of 6 bases from V and 10 bases from J, the junction contained 7 bases not matched to a gene. CDR3 size: 14 residues. The germline gives CDR1 PRHDT, CDR2 FYEKMQ (reference sequence). CDR3 coding DNA: TGTGCCAGCAGGTCCACAGGGGGCAGCTCACCCCTCCACTTT. As protein: CASRSTGGSSPLHF.

The chain couples TRBV30 to TRBJ1-5; possibly TRBD1 for D (6 bases). V was pared by 1 base and J by 0 bases, with 16 bases between. This CDR3 spans 17 amino acids. Germline V CDR1 and CDR2: GTSNPN, SVGIG (reference sequence). The DNA of the CDR3 is TGTGCCTGGAGTGACATATCGACAGGAGTTAGCAATCAGCCCCAGCATTTT. It yields the protein CAWSDISTGVSNQPQHF. The full variable domain, with the rest looked up from reference TRBV30 and TRBJ1-5, is SQTIHQWPATLVQPVGSPLSLECTVEGTSNPNLYWYRQAAGRGLQLLFYSVGIGQISSEVPQNLSASRPQDRQFILSSKKLLLSDSGFYLCAWSDISTGVSNQPQHFGDGTRLSIL.

V usage is TRBV19 and J usage is TRBJ1-1; no clear D. Germline lookup yields CDR1 LNHDA and CDR2 SQIVND (reference sequence). The V end was cut by 6 bases, the J end by 1 base, with 15 bases between. This CDR3 is 15 amino acids long. CDR3 DNA sequence: TGTGCCAGTAGAACTAGCCAATTGGCGAACACTGAAGCTTTCTTT. It translates to CASRTSQLANTEAFF.

The CDR3 loop is CASSPGGYGSPLHF. CDR3 nucleotides: TGCGCCAGCAGCCCGGGGGGGTACGGTTCACCCCTCCACTTT. The V gene is TRBV5-1, the J gene TRBJ1-6; maybe TRBD1 (5 bases). Germline V CDR1 and CDR2: SGHRS, YFSETQ. The CDR3 totals 14 residues. Trimming took 4 bases from V and 9 from J, leaving 14 bases between them.

A single count supports this clone. The rearrangement links TRBV7-2 to TRBJ1-1, with a weak D call TRBD1 (6 bases). Per the germline V gene, CDR1 is SGHTA and CDR2 is FQGNSA. Trimming left V 4 bases short and J 2 bases short, with 14 bases between. The CDR3 length is 15 residues. Here the CDR3 DNA reads TGTGCCAGCAGCTCAGAGGGGGGGTCTAACACTGAAGCTTTCTTT. Translated: CASSSEGGSNTEAFF.

The chain is built from TRBV3-1 (or the pseudogene TRBV3-2) and TRBJ1-1; D not resolved. Trimming took off 4 bases at V and 2 bases at J, with 17 bases between the two ends. CDR1 LGHDT and CDR2 YNNKEL come from the germline V gene (reference sequence). This CDR3 comprises 16 residues. Written as DNA, the CDR3 is TGTGCCAGCAGCCGTTACCTCGCCGCGGGAAACACTGAAGCTTTCTTT. Encoded protein: CASSRYLAAGNTEAFF.